A single TCR beta chain is shown here with its context. Here immunoSEQ multiplex PCR was the method, and the copy in TCRdb shows in-frame clones only, minus some. This table holds about 100,000 clones, about 91% found once. This CDR3 is 17 amino acids long. The V segment lost 3 bases and the J segment 4 bases; nucleotides outside the gene matches: 10. The germline V gene has CDR1 SGHRS and CDR2 YFSETQ. The data were obtained in a study of OX40 agonist ivuxolimab in advanced cancers. This TCR derives from an adult with an advanced solid tumor such as melanoma, head and neck, liver or kidney cancer. The genes are TRBV5-1 and TRBJ2-3; 11 bases align to TRBD2. This specimen consisted of CD4+ or CD8+ T cells sorted from blood, obtained in a trial of the OX40 agonist ivuxolimab. CDR3 DNA: TGCGCCAGCAGCTCCTTAGCGGGAGGGTTTATTGCAGATACGCAGTATTTT. Its translation is CASSSLAGGFIADTQYF. Supplemented by reference TRBV5-1 and TRBJ2-3, the full variable domain reads KAGVTQTPRYLIKTRGQQVTLSCSPISGHRSVSWYQQTPGQGLQFLFEYFSETQRNKGNFPGRFSGRQFSNSRSEMNVSTLELGDSALYLCASSSLAGGFIADTQYFGPGTRLTVL.